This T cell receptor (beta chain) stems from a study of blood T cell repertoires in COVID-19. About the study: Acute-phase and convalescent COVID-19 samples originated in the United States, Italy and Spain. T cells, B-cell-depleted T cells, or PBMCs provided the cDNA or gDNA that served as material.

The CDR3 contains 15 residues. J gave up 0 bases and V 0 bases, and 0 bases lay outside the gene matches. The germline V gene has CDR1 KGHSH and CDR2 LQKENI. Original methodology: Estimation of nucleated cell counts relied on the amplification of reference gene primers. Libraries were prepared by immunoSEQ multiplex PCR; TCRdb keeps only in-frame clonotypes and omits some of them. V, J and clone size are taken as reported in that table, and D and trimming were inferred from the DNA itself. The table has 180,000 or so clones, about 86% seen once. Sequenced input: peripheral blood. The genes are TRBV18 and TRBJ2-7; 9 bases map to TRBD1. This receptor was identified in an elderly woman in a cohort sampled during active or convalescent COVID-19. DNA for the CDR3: TGTGCCAGCTCACCACCGGACAGGGGCTCCTACGAGCAGTACTTC. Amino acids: CASSPPDRGSYEQYF.